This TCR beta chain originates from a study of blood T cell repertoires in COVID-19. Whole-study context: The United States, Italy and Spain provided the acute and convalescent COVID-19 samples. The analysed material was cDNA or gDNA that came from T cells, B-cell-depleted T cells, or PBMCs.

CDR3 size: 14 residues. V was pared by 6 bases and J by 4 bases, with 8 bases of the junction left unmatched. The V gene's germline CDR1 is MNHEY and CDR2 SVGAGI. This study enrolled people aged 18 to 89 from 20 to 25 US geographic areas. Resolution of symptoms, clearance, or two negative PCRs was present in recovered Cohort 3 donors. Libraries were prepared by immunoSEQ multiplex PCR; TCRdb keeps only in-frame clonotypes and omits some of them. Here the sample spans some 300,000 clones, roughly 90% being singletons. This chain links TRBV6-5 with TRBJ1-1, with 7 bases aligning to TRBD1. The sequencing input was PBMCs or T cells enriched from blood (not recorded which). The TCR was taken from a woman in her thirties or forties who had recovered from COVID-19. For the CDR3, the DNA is TGTGCCAGCAGAGGGGGCCTGAGTTCCACTGAAGCTTTCTTT. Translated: CASRGGLSSTEAFF.